This T cell receptor beta chain was obtained from a study of T cells in Graves' hyperthyroidism and ophthalmopathy. Newly diagnosed patients aged 18 to 65 had hyperthyroidism of under 2 months' duration. Study-level findings and limits: Patients with ophthalmopathy were separated from those with stable hyperthyroidism by a 13 V-J model. Most thyroid clonotypes that were expanded above 0.001 also turned up in blood.

CDR1 and CDR2 (germline): SGHRS, YFSETQ. The CDR3 contains 17 residues. With 4 bases clipped from V and 0 bases from J, the junction kept 11 bases outside the gene matches. A note on this clonotype: Its target is unknown.

TCR beta CDR3 regions were amplified from RNA transcripts. A set of HTBI primers served as the primers for a first-round RT-PCR of the TCR CDR3. In TCRdb, the multiplex PCR reads were re-called with MiXCR into one record per CDR3 protein. The top ten clones hold under 55% of a sample with 300,000 to 400,000 distinct CDR3 sequences, 15% to 20% of them seen once. The source material was blood. The sequence derives from a woman aged 45-65 years with Graves' hyperthyroidism. This rearrangement joins TRBV5-1 to TRBJ2-3, with 7 nucleotides matching TRBD1. The CDR3 loop reads CASSGRDSPSSTDTQYF. The CDR3 DNA follows: TGCGCCAGCAGCGGCCGGGACAGCCCTTCTAGCACAGATACGCAGTATTTT.